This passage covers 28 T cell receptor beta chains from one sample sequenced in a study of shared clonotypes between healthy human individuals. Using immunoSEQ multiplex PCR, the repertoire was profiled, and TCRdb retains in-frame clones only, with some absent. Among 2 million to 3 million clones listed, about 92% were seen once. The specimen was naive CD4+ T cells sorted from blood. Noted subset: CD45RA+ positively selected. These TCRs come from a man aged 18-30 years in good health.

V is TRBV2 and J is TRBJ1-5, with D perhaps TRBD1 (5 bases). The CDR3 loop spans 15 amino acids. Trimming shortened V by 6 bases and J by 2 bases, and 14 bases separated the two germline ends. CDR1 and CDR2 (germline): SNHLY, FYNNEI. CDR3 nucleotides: TGTGCCAGCAGCTACCAGGGTGAGGGCAATCAGCCCCAGCATTTT. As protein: CASSYQGEGNQPQHF.

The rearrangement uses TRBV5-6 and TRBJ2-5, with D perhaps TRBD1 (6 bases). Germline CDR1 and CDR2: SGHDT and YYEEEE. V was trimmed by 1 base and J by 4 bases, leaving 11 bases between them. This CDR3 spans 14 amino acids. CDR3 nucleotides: TGTGCCAGCAGCTTGCTTCAGGGGACAGAGACCCAGTACTTC. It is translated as CASSLLQGTETQYF.

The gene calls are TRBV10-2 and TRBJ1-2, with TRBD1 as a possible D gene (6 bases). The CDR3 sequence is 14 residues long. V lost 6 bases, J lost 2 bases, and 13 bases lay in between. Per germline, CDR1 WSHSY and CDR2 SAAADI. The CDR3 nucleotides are TGCGCCAGCAGAAACGGACAGCAGAACTATGGCTACACCTTC. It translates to CASRNGQQNYGYTF.

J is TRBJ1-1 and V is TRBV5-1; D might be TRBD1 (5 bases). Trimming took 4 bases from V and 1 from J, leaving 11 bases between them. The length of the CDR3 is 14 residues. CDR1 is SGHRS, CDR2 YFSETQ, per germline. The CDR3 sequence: CASSNPRGNTEAFF. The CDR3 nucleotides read TGCGCCAGCAGCAACCCGAGGGGGAACACTGAAGCTTTCTTT.

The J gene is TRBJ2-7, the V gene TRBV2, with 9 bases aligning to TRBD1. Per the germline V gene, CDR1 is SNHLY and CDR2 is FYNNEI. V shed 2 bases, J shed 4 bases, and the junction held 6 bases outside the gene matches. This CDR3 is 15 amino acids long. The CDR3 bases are TGTGCCAGCAGTGAAATGGGGACAGGGAAGTACGAGCAGTACTTC. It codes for CASSEMGTGKYEQYF.

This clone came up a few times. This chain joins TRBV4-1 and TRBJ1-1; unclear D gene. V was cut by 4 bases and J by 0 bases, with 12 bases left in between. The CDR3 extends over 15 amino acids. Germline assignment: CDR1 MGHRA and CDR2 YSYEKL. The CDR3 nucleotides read TGCGCCAGCAGCCCCCTTACACTGCTGAACACTGAAGCTTTCTTT. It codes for CASSPLTLLNTEAFF.

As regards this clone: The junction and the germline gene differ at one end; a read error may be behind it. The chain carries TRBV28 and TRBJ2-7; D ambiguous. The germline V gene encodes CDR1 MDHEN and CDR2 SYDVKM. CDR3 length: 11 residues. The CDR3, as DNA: TGTGCCAGCAAAGCCGGGCCTCTAACCCACTTC. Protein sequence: CASKAGPLTHF.

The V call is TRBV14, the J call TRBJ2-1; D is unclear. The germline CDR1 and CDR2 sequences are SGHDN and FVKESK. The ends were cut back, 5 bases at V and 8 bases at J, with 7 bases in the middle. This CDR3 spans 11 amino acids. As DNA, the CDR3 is TGTGCCAGCAGCAGGGTGGATGAGCAGTTCTTC. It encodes CASSRVDEQFF.

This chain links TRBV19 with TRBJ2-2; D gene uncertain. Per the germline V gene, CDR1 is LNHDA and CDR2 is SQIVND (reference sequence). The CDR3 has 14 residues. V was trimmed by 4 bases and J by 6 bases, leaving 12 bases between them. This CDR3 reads CASSTEKLPGELFF. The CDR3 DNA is TGTGCCAGTAGTACCGAGAAATTGCCCGGGGAGCTGTTTTTT.

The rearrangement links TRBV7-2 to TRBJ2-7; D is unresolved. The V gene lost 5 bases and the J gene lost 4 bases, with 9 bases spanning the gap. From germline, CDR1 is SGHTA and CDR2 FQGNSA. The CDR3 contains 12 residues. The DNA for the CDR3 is TGTGCCAGCAGCCCACCCGGTTACGAGCAGTACTTC. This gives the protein CASSPPGYEQYF.

CDR3 bases: TGCGCCAGCAGCCAAGATAATGCTAACACCGGGGAGCTGTTTTTT. It yields the protein CASSQDNANTGELFF. The chain uses TRBV4-1 and TRBJ2-2; D is uncertain. This CDR3 is built from 15 residues. V was pared by 0 bases and J by 2 bases, with 7 bases between. The V gene's germline CDR1 is MGHRA and CDR2 YSYEKL.

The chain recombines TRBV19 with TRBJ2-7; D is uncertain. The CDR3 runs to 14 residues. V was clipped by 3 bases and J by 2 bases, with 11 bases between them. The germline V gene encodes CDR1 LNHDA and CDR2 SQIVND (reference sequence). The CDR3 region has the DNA TGTGCCAGTAGTATTCAGTTTGGGGCCTACGAGCAGTACTTC. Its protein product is CASSIQFGAYEQYF.

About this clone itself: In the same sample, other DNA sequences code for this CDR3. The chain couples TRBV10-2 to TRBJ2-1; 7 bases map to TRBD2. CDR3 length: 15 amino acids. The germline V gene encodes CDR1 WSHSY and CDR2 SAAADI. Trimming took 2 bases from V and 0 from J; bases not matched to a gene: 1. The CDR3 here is CASSETGGSYNEQFF. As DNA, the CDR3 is TGCGCCAGCAGTGAGACGGGGGGCTCCTACAATGAGCAGTTCTTC.

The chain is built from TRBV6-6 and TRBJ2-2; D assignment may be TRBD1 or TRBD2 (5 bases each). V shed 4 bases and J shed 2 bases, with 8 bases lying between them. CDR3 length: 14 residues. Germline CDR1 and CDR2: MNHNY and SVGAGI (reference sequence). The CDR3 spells CASSFGGNTGELFF. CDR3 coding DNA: TGTGCCAGCAGTTTTGGGGGTAACACCGGGGAGCTGTTTTTT.

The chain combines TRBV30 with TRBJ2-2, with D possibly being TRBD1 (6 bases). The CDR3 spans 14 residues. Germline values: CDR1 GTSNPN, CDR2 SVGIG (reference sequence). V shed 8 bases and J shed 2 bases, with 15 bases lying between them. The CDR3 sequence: CARTFRGNTGELFF. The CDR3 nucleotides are TGTGCCCGGACGTTCAGGGGAAACACCGGGGAGCTGTTTTTT.

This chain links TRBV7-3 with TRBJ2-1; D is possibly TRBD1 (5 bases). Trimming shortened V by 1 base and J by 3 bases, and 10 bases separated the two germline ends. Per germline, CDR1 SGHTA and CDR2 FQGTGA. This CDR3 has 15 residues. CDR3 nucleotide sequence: TGTGCCAGCAGCTTAAGGGGCTACCTCTACAATGAGCAGTTCTTC. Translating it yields CASSLRGYLYNEQFF.

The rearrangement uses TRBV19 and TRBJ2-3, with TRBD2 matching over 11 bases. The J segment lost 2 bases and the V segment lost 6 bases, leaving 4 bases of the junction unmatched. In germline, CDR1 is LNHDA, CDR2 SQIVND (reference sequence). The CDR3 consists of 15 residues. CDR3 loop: CASSGTSGFTDTQYF. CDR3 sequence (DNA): TGTGCCAGTAGCGGGACTAGCGGATTCACAGATACGCAGTATTTT.

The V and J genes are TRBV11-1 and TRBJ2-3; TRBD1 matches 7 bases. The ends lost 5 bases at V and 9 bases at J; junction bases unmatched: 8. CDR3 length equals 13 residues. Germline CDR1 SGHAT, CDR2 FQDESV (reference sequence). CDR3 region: CASSRDSPHTQYF. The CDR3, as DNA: TGTGCCAGCAGCCGGGACAGTCCACACACGCAGTATTTT. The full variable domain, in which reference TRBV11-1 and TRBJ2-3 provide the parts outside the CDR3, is EAEVAQSPRYKITEKSQAVAFWCDPISGHATLYWYRQILGQGPELLVQFQDESVVDDSQLPKDRFSAERLKGVDSTLKIQPAELGDSAMYLCASSRDSPHTQYFGPGTRLTVL.

The chain's CDR3 is CASSAGTSGSSYEQYF. In DNA form, the CDR3 reads TGCGCCAGCAGCGCCGGGACTAGCGGAAGCTCCTACGAGCAGTACTTC. The gene calls are TRBV5-1 and TRBJ2-7; the match to TRBD2 covers 11 bases. V shed 4 bases, J shed 0 bases, and the junction held 6 bases outside the gene matches. The CDR3 covers 16 residues. CDR1 is SGHRS, CDR2 YFSETQ, per germline.

CDR3 bases: TGCGCCAGCAGCCGAGGGGCAGTGGGAGGGCCTCGAACCGGGGAGCTGTTTTTT. This translates into CASSRGAVGGPRTGELFF. The chain is built from TRBV5-1 and TRBJ2-2; 7 bases align to TRBD2. CDR3 length equals 18 residues. Germline V gene sequence: CDR1 SGHRS, CDR2 YFSETQ. With V trimmed by 4 bases and J by 5 bases, 17 bases remained unmatched.

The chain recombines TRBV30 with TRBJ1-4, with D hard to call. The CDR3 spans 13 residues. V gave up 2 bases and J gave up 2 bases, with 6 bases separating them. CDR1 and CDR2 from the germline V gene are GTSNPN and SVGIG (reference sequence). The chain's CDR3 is CAWSLGTNEKLFF. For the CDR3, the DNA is TGTGCCTGGAGTTTGGGGACTAATGAAAAACTGTTTTTT.

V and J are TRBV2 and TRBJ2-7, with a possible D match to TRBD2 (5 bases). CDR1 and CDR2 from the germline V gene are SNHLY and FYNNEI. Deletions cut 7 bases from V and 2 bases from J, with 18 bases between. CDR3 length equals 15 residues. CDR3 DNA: TGTGCCAGCACCCCGAGGATGACTACCACCTACGAGCAGTACTTC. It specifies CASTPRMTTTYEQYF.

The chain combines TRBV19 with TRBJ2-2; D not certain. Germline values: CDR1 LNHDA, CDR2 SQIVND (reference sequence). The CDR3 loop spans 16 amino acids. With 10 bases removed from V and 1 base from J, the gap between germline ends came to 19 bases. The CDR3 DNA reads TGTGCCACCATGAAGGACCGGAAGATGAACACCGGGGAGCTGTTTTTT. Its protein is CATMKDRKMNTGELFF.

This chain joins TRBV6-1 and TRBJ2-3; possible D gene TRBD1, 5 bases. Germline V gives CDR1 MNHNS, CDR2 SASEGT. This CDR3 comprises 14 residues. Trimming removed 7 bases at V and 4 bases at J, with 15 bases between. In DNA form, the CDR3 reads TGTGCCAGCACCCTCACCAGGGTTGCAGATACGCAGTATTTT. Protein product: CASTLTRVADTQYF.

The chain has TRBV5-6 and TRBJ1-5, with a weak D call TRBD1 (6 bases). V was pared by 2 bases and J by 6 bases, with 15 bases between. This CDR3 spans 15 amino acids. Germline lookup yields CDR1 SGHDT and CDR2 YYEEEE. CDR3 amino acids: CASSLGLGGSQPQHF. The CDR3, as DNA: TGTGCCAGCAGCTTAGGGTTAGGGGGTAGTCAGCCCCAGCATTTT.

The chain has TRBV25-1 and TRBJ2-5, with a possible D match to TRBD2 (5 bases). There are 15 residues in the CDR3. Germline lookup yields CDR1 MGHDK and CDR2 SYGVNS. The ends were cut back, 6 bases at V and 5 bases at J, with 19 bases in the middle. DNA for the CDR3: TGTGCCAGCAGCCGGACTGGACCTACGCGGGAGACCCAGTACTTC. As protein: CASSRTGPTRETQYF.

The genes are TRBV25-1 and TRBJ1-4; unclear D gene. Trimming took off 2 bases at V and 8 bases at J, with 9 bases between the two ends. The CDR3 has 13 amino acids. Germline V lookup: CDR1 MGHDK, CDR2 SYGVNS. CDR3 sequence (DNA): TGTGCCAGCAGTGAAGGCGGACCCGAAAAACTGTTTTTT. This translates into CASSEGGPEKLFF.

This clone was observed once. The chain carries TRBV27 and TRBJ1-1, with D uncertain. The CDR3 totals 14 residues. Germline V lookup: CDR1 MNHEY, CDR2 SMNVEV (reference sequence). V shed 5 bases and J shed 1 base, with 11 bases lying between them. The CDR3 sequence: CASSVSWGNTEAFF. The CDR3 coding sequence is TGTGCCAGCAGTGTGAGCTGGGGGAACACTGAAGCTTTCTTT.